A single sample is the source of the 32 T cell receptor beta chains below, sequenced in a study of cytomegalovirus exposure and HLA in healthy donors. PCR primers comprised 60 Vbeta and 13 Jbeta primers. Clones were read by immunoSEQ multiplex PCR, and TCRdb kept only the in-frame ones, dropping some. The sample contains roughly 160,000 clones, approximately 85% of which appear only once. The specimen sequenced was PBMCs. These receptors were taken from a man aged 25-45 years in good health and CMV-seropositive.

The J gene is TRBJ2-7, the V gene TRBV6-5, with D tentatively TRBD1 (6 bases). Trimming took off 4 bases at V and 2 bases at J, with 18 bases between the two ends. Looked up from germline, CDR1 is MNHEY and CDR2 is SVGAGI. The CDR3 is made up of 16 amino acids. The CDR3 loop reads CASSSTGRRFAYEQYF. CDR3 in DNA: TGTGCCAGCAGTTCGACAGGCCGGAGATTCGCCTACGAGCAGTACTTC.

The chain recombines TRBV7-6 with TRBJ2-6, with TRBD1 as a possible D gene (6 bases). The CDR3 loop spans 15 amino acids. Germline CDR1 SGHVS, CDR2 FNYEAQ. Trimming stripped 5 bases from V and 2 bases from J, with 10 bases between. CDR3 sequence: CASSPRQAGANVLTF. The CDR3 DNA sequence: TGTGCCAGCAGCCCTAGACAGGCTGGGGCCAACGTCCTGACTTTC.

The sample holds one count of this clone. The gene calls are TRBV2 and TRBJ2-1; TRBD2 agrees at 10 bases. The CDR3 has 16 residues. V shed 6 bases, J shed 7 bases, and the junction held 12 bases outside the gene matches. Germline lookup yields CDR1 SNHLY and CDR2 FYNNEI. Here the CDR3 DNA reads TGTGCCAGCAGCTCCCGAAGCGGGAGGGCGTTGAATGAGCAGTTCTTC. As protein: CASSSRSGRALNEQFF.

The chain uses TRBV4-2 and TRBJ2-5, with D unclear. Germline loops: CDR1 LGHNA, CDR2 YNFKEQ. V lost 2 bases to trimming and J lost 1 base, with 8 bases between them. CDR3 length equals 14 residues. The CDR3 here is CASSQSPRQETQYF. CDR3 DNA: TGTGCCAGCAGCCAATCTCCCCGCCAAGAGACCCAGTACTTC.

The chain uses TRBV5-6 and TRBJ2-2; the match to TRBD1 covers 7 bases. The V and J ends lost 3 bases and 2 bases, in that order; junction bases with no gene match: 13. The CDR3 runs 18 residues. Germline values: CDR1 SGHDT, CDR2 YYEEEE. The CDR3 region is CASSYRLGTASNTGELFF. The CDR3 bases are TGTGCCAGCAGCTACAGACTCGGGACAGCGAGCAACACCGGGGAGCTGTTTTTT.

The chain employs TRBV5-1 and TRBJ2-5; 8 bases map to TRBD2. Germline V gives CDR1 SGHRS, CDR2 YFSETQ. The length of the CDR3 is 12 residues. V lost 5 bases, J lost 3 bases, and 0 bases stayed unmatched. CDR3 region: CASRAGEETQYF. The CDR3 DNA sequence: TGCGCCAGCAGAGCGGGAGAAGAGACCCAGTACTTC.

This rearrangement joins TRBV19 to TRBJ1-5; 7 positions match TRBD1. Germline assignment: CDR1 LNHDA and CDR2 SQIVND (reference sequence). The CDR3 has 15 residues. V was pared by 7 bases and J by 0 bases, with 6 bases of the junction left unmatched. CDR3 coding DNA: TGTGCCAGTAACCAAGGACAGGTTAGCAATCAGCCCCAGCATTTT. Protein sequence: CASNQGQVSNQPQHF.

Only one count was recorded for this clone. The gene calls are TRBV7-9 and TRBJ1-2, with D unclear. V lost 1 base and J 2 bases, leaving 8 bases between the germline ends. The CDR3 sequence is 14 residues long. Germline lookup yields CDR1 SEHNR and CDR2 FQNEAQ (reference sequence). This CDR3 is CASSLVQSNYGYTF. CDR3 coding DNA: TGTGCCAGCAGCTTAGTCCAGTCCAACTATGGCTACACCTTC.

This chain links TRBV5-1 with TRBJ2-5; TRBD1 aligns across 8 bases. The CDR3 sequence is 16 residues long. The V and J ends lost 1 base and 5 bases, in that order; junction bases with no gene match: 10. The germline CDR1 and CDR2 sequences are SGHRS and YFSETQ. Written as DNA, the CDR3 is TGCGCCAGCAGCTTGACGGCAGGGGGCGACTGGGAGACCCAGTACTTC. It specifies CASSLTAGGDWETQYF.

V usage is TRBV10-2 and J usage is TRBJ2-7; TRBD1 matches 10 bases. This CDR3 has 16 amino acids. CDR1 is WSHSY, CDR2 SAAADI, per germline. After removal of 2 bases from V and 8 bases from J, the junction contained 12 bases not matched to a gene. The DNA of the CDR3 is TGCGCCAGCAGTGAGGGGACAGGGGCAACTACGATGAAGCAGTACGTC. The encoded protein is CASSEGTGATTMKQYV.

This sequence joins TRBV6-5 and TRBJ2-1; 11 bases are a match to TRBD2. Trimming cost V 8 bases and J 7 bases; bases outside gene matches: 10. The CDR3 covers 15 residues. The germline V gene has CDR1 MNHEY and CDR2 SVGAGI. The CDR3 region is CASWGTSGRGNEQFF. The CDR3 DNA reads TGTGCCAGCTGGGGAACTAGCGGGAGAGGAAATGAGCAGTTCTTC.

This clone appeared once. This chain links TRBV5-5 with TRBJ2-2, with 7 bases lining up with TRBD1. The CDR3 is made up of 15 amino acids. The V gene's germline CDR1 is SGHKS and CDR2 YYEKEE (reference sequence). The V and J ends lost 1 base and 3 bases, in that order; junction bases with no gene match: 3. CDR3 sequence: CASSLRTGHTGELFF. CDR3 nucleotide sequence: TGTGCCAGCAGCTTGCGGACAGGTCACACCGGGGAGCTGTTTTTT.

The rearrangement uses TRBV19 and TRBJ2-1; possible D gene TRBD2, 6 bases. Germline values: CDR1 LNHDA, CDR2 SQIVND (reference sequence). Trimming cost V 6 bases and J 6 bases, with 9 bases left between them. The length of the CDR3 is 12 residues. The CDR3 here is CASSYSGNEQFF. CDR3 bases: TGTGCCAGTAGCTATAGCGGCAATGAGCAGTTCTTC.

The sample holds a few counts of this clone. The chain couples TRBV5-1 to TRBJ2-7; the D gene is possibly TRBD1 (6 bases). V lost 0 bases, J lost 3 bases, and 13 bases lay in between. CDR1 and CDR2 (germline): SGHRS, YFSETQ. This CDR3 contains 15 residues. The CDR3 here is CASSLEEGGSYEQYF. The CDR3 coding sequence is TGCGCCAGCAGCTTGGAGGAAGGGGGAAGCTACGAGCAGTACTTC.

The genes are TRBV14 and TRBJ2-7; 9 bases align to TRBD2. J was trimmed by 9 bases and V by 4 bases; bases with no gene match: 7. This CDR3 is 13 amino acids long. The germline V gene encodes CDR1 SGHDN and CDR2 FVKESK. CDR3 protein: CASSPAGGSVQYV. In DNA form, the CDR3 reads TGTGCCAGCAGCCCAGCGGGAGGATCGGTGCAGTACGTC.

The V call is TRBV14, the J call TRBJ1-2; 8 nucleotides match TRBD1. CDR1 is SGHDN and CDR2 is FVKESK in the germline V gene. The CDR3 covers 16 residues. V dropped 3 bases and J dropped 4; count of bases not matched to a gene: 10. The CDR3 is CASSHKGQALGYGYTF. As DNA, the CDR3 is TGTGCCAGCAGCCACAAGGGACAGGCCTTGGGCTATGGCTACACCTTC. The whole variable domain, remainder taken from reference TRBV14 and TRBJ1-2, is EAGVTQFPSHSVIEKGQTVTLRCDPISGHDNLYWYRRVMGKEIKFLLHFVKESKQDESGMPNNRFLAERTGGTYSTLKVQPAELEDSGVYFCASSHKGQALGYGYTFGSGTRLTVV.

This CDR3 reads CASSLTVMNTEAFF. CDR3 nucleotide sequence: TGTGCCAGCAGTTTAACGGTCATGAACACTGAAGCTTTCTTT. The chain is built from TRBV27 and TRBJ1-1, with D unresolved. Trimming left V 2 bases short and J 0 bases short, with 7 bases between. CDR1 MNHEY and CDR2 SMNVEV come from the germline V gene (reference sequence). This CDR3 spans 14 amino acids.

The table lists this clone with a few counts. The V call is TRBV4-1, the J call TRBJ1-1; D is possibly TRBD1 (6 bases). This CDR3 has 18 residues. Germline V CDR1 and CDR2: MGHRA, YSYEKL. Trimming took off 3 bases at V and 0 bases at J, with 20 bases between the two ends. CDR3 bases: TGCGCCAGCAGCCAGGTTCTGGGGGGGCTGTCCCTGAACACTGAAGCTTTCTTT. This encodes CASSQVLGGLSLNTEAFF.

In this sample, this clone turned up a few times. The chain employs TRBV5-4 and TRBJ1-4; no clear D. Germline CDR1 and CDR2: SGHNT and YYREEE (reference sequence). V gave up 1 base and J gave up 8 bases, with 15 bases separating them. There are 15 residues in the CDR3. CDR3 in DNA: TGTGCCAGCAGCTTGATGTCGGCAGGAAACGAAAAACTGTTTTTT. The encoded protein is CASSLMSAGNEKLFF.

The rearrangement uses TRBV5-4 and TRBJ2-2; TRBD2 aligns across 7 bases. The germline V gene has CDR1 SGHNT and CDR2 YYREEE (reference sequence). The CDR3 loop spans 16 amino acids. V lost 5 bases to trimming and J lost 5 bases; unmatched junction nucleotides: 12. Here the CDR3 reads CASRAGSGRFTGELFF. The CDR3 DNA reads TGTGCCAGCAGAGCGGGGTCAGGACGTTTTACCGGGGAGCTGTTTTTT.

The gene calls are TRBV5-1 and TRBJ1-5; D is possibly TRBD1 (6 bases). Germline V gene data show CDR1 as SGHRS and CDR2 as YFSETQ. Trimming removed 4 bases from V and 7 bases from J, with 15 bases in between. The CDR3 loop spans 14 amino acids. CDR3 nucleotides: TGCGCCAGCAGCATACAGGGAGATGGGCAGCCCCAGCATTTT. Its translation is CASSIQGDGQPQHF. Full variable domain (remainder filled in from reference TRBV5-1 and TRBJ1-5): KAGVTQTPRYLIKTRGQQVTLSCSPISGHRSVSWYQQTPGQGLQFLFEYFSETQRNKGNFPGRFSGRQFSNSRSEMNVSTLELGDSALYLCASSIQGDGQPQHFGDGTRLSIL.

This clone appeared a single time. As DNA, the CDR3 is TGCGCCAGCGGTTCACACAGTCCCTACGAGCAGTACGTC. Translation gives CASGSHSPYEQYV. V gene TRBV10-1 combines with J gene TRBJ2-7; D uncertain. The germline V and J ends were trimmed by 8 bases and 2 bases, with 13 bases remaining between them. CDR1 is WNHNN and CDR2 is SYGVQD in the germline V gene (reference sequence). There are 13 residues in the CDR3.

This chain uses TRBV11-1 with TRBJ2-2, with no clear D. The CDR3 is 13 residues long. CDR1 SGHAT and CDR2 FQDESV come from the germline V gene (reference sequence). V dropped 2 bases and J dropped 6 bases, with 7 bases sitting between them. CDR3 loop: CASSLRLAGELFF. The DNA for the CDR3 is TGTGCCAGCAGCTTAAGGCTAGCCGGGGAGCTGTTTTTT. The variable domain in full, with the rest retrieved from reference TRBV11-1 and TRBJ2-2, is EAEVAQSPRYKITEKSQAVAFWCDPISGHATLYWYRQILGQGPELLVQFQDESVVDDSQLPKDRFSAERLKGVDSTLKIQPAELGDSAMYLCASSLRLAGELFFGEGSRLTVL.

The chain couples TRBV21-1 to TRBJ2-7; the table's TRBD1 call for D was not verified on the DNA. TRBV21-1 is deemed a pseudogene. The CDR3 loop spans 15 amino acids. CDR3: CASSKALDSSYEQYV. CDR3 DNA sequence: TGTGCCAGCAGCAAAGCCCTGGACAGCTCCTACGAGCAGTACGTC.

This sequence joins TRBV19 and TRBJ1-2, with D tentatively TRBD1 (6 bases). The CDR3 is made up of 15 amino acids. The germline gives CDR1 LNHDA, CDR2 SQIVND (reference sequence). V was trimmed by 3 bases and J by 8 bases, leaving 19 bases between them. The CDR3 loop reads CASSIILQGQGGYTF. The CDR3 region has the DNA TGTGCCAGTAGTATTATTTTACAGGGCCAAGGGGGCTACACCTTC.

The chain couples TRBV27 to TRBJ2-5, with D possibly being TRBD1 (5 bases). This CDR3 is 14 amino acids long. The germline gives CDR1 MNHEY, CDR2 SMNVEV (reference sequence). Between the trimmed V and J ends, which lost 6 bases and 2 bases, there was a span of 13 bases. The CDR3 is CASSPIGAQETQYF. CDR3 coding DNA: TGTGCCAGCAGCCCCATAGGGGCGCAAGAGACCCAGTACTTC.

In this sample, this clone turned up once. The chain employs TRBV2 and TRBJ2-1; a possible D gene is TRBD1 (5 bases). The CDR3 extends over 12 amino acids. V lost 5 bases and J lost 8, with 10 bases in between. Germline CDR1 is SNHLY and CDR2 is FYNNEI. DNA for the CDR3: TGTGCCAGCAGTTCCGACAGCCATGAGCAGTTCTTC. Protein product: CASSSDSHEQFF.

The V and J genes are TRBV27 and TRBJ1-1, with D maybe TRBD1 (5 bases). Germline V gives CDR1 MNHEY, CDR2 SMNVEV (reference sequence). The CDR3 length is 16 residues. Trimming pared 6 bases from V and 1 base from J, leaving 18 bases between. CDR3 loop: CASSRFGDRRNTEAFF. CDR3 sequence (DNA): TGTGCCAGCAGCCGGTTCGGCGACAGAAGGAACACTGAAGCTTTCTTT.

V usage is TRBV28 and J usage is TRBJ1-4, with TRBD1 matching over 9 bases. Germline CDR1 MDHEN, CDR2 SYDVKM. With 7 bases clipped from V and 8 bases from J, the junction kept 5 bases outside the gene matches. The CDR3 contains 13 residues. In nucleotides, the CDR3 is TGTGCCAGCAAGGGACAGGGTTTCGAAAAACTGTTTTTT. It specifies CASKGQGFEKLFF.

The chain links TRBV6-5 to TRBJ1-1, with D possibly TRBD1 on 5 matching bases. The CDR3 contains 14 residues. From germline, CDR1 is MNHEY and CDR2 SVGAGI. The germline V and J ends were trimmed by 0 bases and 4 bases, with 9 bases remaining between them. The CDR3 is CASSYSGLSTEAFF. Here the CDR3 DNA reads TGTGCCAGCAGTTACTCGGGGCTCAGCACTGAAGCTTTCTTT.

The chain couples TRBV13 to TRBJ1-1; TRBD1 matches 7 bases. Germline loops: CDR1 PRHDT, CDR2 FYEKMQ (reference sequence). This CDR3 contains 15 residues. V dropped 5 bases and J dropped 3; count of bases not matched to a gene: 9. DNA of the CDR3: TGTGCCAGCAGCAGTACAGGGGATAGGGACACTGAAGCTTTCTTT. Translated, it gives CASSSTGDRDTEAFF.

In this sample, this clone turned up once. The CDR3 reads CASSLGDRVNSPLHF. The CDR3 coding sequence is TGCGCCAGCAGCTTAGGTGACAGGGTTAATTCACCCCTCCACTTT. This sequence joins TRBV5-1 and TRBJ1-6; 7 bases agree with TRBD1. This CDR3 contains 15 residues. Germline lookup yields CDR1 SGHRS and CDR2 YFSETQ. V was pared by 2 bases and J by 6 bases, with 5 bases of the junction left unmatched.